The T cell receptor beta chain under discussion was sequenced for a study of T cells after yellow fever vaccination. TCRdb re-analysed the 5' RACE reads in MiXCR, keeping a single row per CDR3 protein. The sample includes around 400,000 distinct CDR3 sequences, around a tenth of them seen just once. This clonotype was counted only a few times. What it recognizes is unknown. Per the germline V gene, CDR1 is MNHEY and CDR2 is SVGAGI. CDR3 length: 18 residues. With 3 bases clipped from V and 8 bases from J, the junction kept 18 bases outside the gene matches. General observations from the study: Though weaker, the secondary response peaked faster, on day 5 versus 15.

The source is a young man who received the YFV17D yellow fever vaccine. The sample was PBMCs, taken on the day of the first yellow fever vaccination. This chain links TRBV6-5 with TRBJ2-1; 8 bases are a match to TRBD2. The CDR3 loop reads CASSYLSGVAGGVHEQFF. CDR3 DNA: TGTGCCAGCAGTTATCTGTCAGGGGTTGCGGGGGGCGTGCATGAGCAGTTCTTC.